Sequencing of this T cell receptor beta chain was carried out in a study of cytomegalovirus exposure and HLA in healthy donors. Study-level findings and limits: Apart from CMV serostatus, no immune exposure information was available.

There are 14 residues in the CDR3. V lost 3 bases, J lost 4 bases, and 9 bases lay in between. CDR1 and CDR2 (germline): SEHNR, FQNEAQ (reference sequence). On this clone: The antigen remains unidentified.

Healthy individuals who donated bone marrow served as the donors. PCR used 60 Vbeta primers and 13 Jbeta primers. Sequencing used immunoSEQ multiplex PCR; TCRdb keeps in-frame clones, though not all of them. Among 250,000 to 300,000 clones listed, 80% to 95% were seen once. The sequence was collected from a girl aged 2-10 years in good health and CMV-seronegative. The specimen was PBMCs. V is TRBV7-9 and J is TRBJ1-4, with D unclear. For the CDR3, the DNA is TGTGCCAGCAGCTTTTCCAGGTTTAATGAAAAACTGTTTTTT. This translates into CASSFSRFNEKLFF.